Listed here are 25 T cell receptor beta chains from one sample, sequenced in a study of beta chain features in type 1 diabetes. The authors reverse transcribed all of the isolated RNA, so sequencing captured expressed TCRB transcripts. TCRdb keeps only in-frame clones here, not all; method: immunoSEQ multiplex PCR. In the table there are fewer than 250,000 clones, roughly two thirds of which are singletons. Input material: naive CD4+ T cells from blood. The receptor set was obtained from a man younger than 40 in good health.

This chain joins TRBV7-6 and TRBJ2-5; the D is unclear. Germline CDR1 is SGHVS and CDR2 is FNYEAQ. CDR3 length: 11 residues. V shed 5 bases and J shed 4 bases, with 5 bases lying between them. The CDR3 coding sequence is TGTGCCAGCAGCCAGACAGAGACCCAGTACTTC. Encoded protein: CASSQTETQYF. The full variable domain, completed using reference TRBV7-6 and TRBJ2-5, is GAGVSQSPRYKVTKRGQDVALRCDPISGHVSLYWYRQALGQGPEFLTYFNYEAQQDKSGLPNDRFSAERPEGSISTLTIQRTEQRDSAMYRCASSQTETQYFGPGTRLLVL.

This chain connects TRBV29-1 to TRBJ2-1; possible D gene TRBD2, 5 bases. The CDR3 length is 12 residues. Germline loops: CDR1 SQVTM, CDR2 ANQGSEA. DNA for the CDR3: TGCAGTACGAGGGTATGGAACAATGAGCAGTTCTTC. Protein: CSTRVWNNEQFF.

The rearrangement joins TRBV30 to TRBJ2-1; weak D call: TRBD2 (6 bases). Germline CDR1 and CDR2: GTSNPN and SVGIG (reference sequence). This CDR3 has 13 amino acids. The V end lost 7 bases, the J end lost 2 bases, and 12 bases lay between the germline ends. CDR3: CASSGRPYNEQFF. For the CDR3, the DNA is TGTGCCTCGTCGGGGAGGCCCTACAATGAGCAGTTCTTC.

The chain carries TRBV6-1 and TRBJ2-5, with D possibly being TRBD1 (6 bases). The CDR3 is made up of 13 amino acids. Germline CDR1 reads MNHNS; CDR2 reads SASEGT. V dropped 4 bases and J dropped 5 bases, with 11 bases sitting between them. CDR3: CASSGTGLETQYF. CDR3 DNA sequence: TGTGCCAGCAGTGGTACAGGGCTCGAGACCCAGTACTTC.

The chain couples TRBV30 to TRBJ2-5; 10 nucleotides agree with TRBD1. The CDR3 is made up of 12 amino acids. CDR1 and CDR2 from the germline V gene are GTSNPN and SVGIG (reference sequence). The CDR3 is CAGQGVGETQYF. DNA for the CDR3: TGTGCAGGACAGGGGGTGGGAGAGACCCAGTACTTC. Full variable domain (remainder filled in from reference TRBV30 and TRBJ2-5): SQTIHQWPATLVQPVGSPLSLECTVEGTSNPNLYWYRQAAGRGLQLLFYSVGIGQISSEVPQNLSASRPQDRQFILSSKKLLLSDSGFYLCAGQGVGETQYFGPGTRLLVL.

The chain combines TRBV7-2 with TRBJ2-3; a weak D match, TRBD2 (7 bases). V was trimmed by 2 bases and J by 5 bases, leaving 14 bases between them. This CDR3 is 15 amino acids long. In germline, CDR1 is SGHTA, CDR2 FQGNSA. Here the CDR3 DNA reads TGTGCCAGCAGCTTAATGGCGGGGGCCGGAGATACGCAGTATTTT. It encodes CASSLMAGAGDTQYF.

The chain recombines TRBV2 with TRBJ2-1; TRBD2 might be the D (6 bases). Trimming removed 3 bases from V and 0 bases from J, with 9 bases in between. CDR3 size: 15 residues. Germline V gene data show CDR1 as SNHLY and CDR2 as FYNNEI. The CDR3 DNA is TGTGCCAGCAGTGAGGGGGGAAGCTCCTACAATGAGCAGTTCTTC. Translating it yields CASSEGGSSYNEQFF.

The chain uses TRBV29-1 and TRBJ2-7, with D unclear. Germline loops: CDR1 SQVTM, CDR2 ANQGSEA. With 2 bases removed from V and 2 bases from J, the gap between germline ends came to 10 bases. This CDR3 spans 13 amino acids. The CDR3 nucleotides are TGCAGCGTTGAATCGGTCAGACCCTACGAGCAGTACTTC. Its translation is CSVESVRPYEQYF.

This sequence joins TRBV29-1 and TRBJ2-7; D is tentatively TRBD1 or TRBD2 (6 bases each). The germline CDR1 and CDR2 sequences are SQVTM and ANQGSEA. V lost 6 bases to trimming and J lost 3 bases, with 18 bases between them. The CDR3 is 14 amino acids. The CDR3 spells CSVEGEGEGYEQYF. In DNA, the CDR3 is TGCAGCGTGGAGGGTGAGGGGGAAGGCTACGAGCAGTACTTC.

This sequence joins TRBV11-2 and TRBJ2-1; 8 bases agree with TRBD1. Germline CDR1 and CDR2: SGHAT and FQNNGV. The junction had 3 bases not matched to a gene; V was cut back by 1 base and J by 4 bases. The CDR3 extends over 15 amino acids. CDR3 DNA sequence: TGTGCCAGCAGCTTAGGGACAGGGAGGTACAATGAGCAGTTCTTC. It specifies CASSLGTGRYNEQFF.

This clone was seen more than once but under ten times. The V gene is TRBV30, the J gene TRBJ1-5, with D unclear. Germline lookup yields CDR1 GTSNPN and CDR2 SVGIG (reference sequence). Trimming pared 3 bases from V and 4 bases from J, leaving 10 bases between. The CDR3 consists of 13 residues. CDR3 bases: TGTGCCTGGAGCTCCAGTCTTAATCAGCCCCAGCATTTT. Amino acids: CAWSSSLNQPQHF.

The rearrangement joins TRBV25-1 to TRBJ2-7; TRBD1 matches 7 bases. The germline gives CDR1 MGHDK, CDR2 SYGVNS. The CDR3 runs 14 residues. The V gene end was trimmed by 4 bases and the J gene end by 6 bases; junction bases not matched to a gene: 9. The CDR3 nucleotides read TGTGCCAGCAGTGGCTCGGGACAGAAAAGCGAGCAGTACTTC. Its protein product is CASSGSGQKSEQYF.

CDR3 nucleotide sequence: TGCGCCAGCAGCCCGACAGGGGACCACGAGCAGTACTTC. The encoded protein is CASSPTGDHEQYF. V gene TRBV5-1 combines with J gene TRBJ2-7; 8 nucleotides line up with TRBD1. The V gene's germline CDR1 is SGHRS and CDR2 YFSETQ. The CDR3 consists of 13 residues. V lost 4 bases and J lost 5; bases outside the gene matches: 5.

The chain employs TRBV7-9 and TRBJ1-1, with unresolved D. Trimming shortened V by 7 bases and J by 6 bases, and 12 bases separated the two germline ends. The germline gives CDR1 SEHNR, CDR2 FQNEAQ (reference sequence). CDR3 length equals 12 residues. The CDR3 protein is CASIPIGAEAFF. Here the CDR3 DNA reads TGTGCCAGCATCCCAATTGGGGCTGAAGCTTTCTTT.

This rearrangement joins TRBV11-2 to TRBJ2-1; no firm D call. The CDR3 length is 17 residues. Germline V gives CDR1 SGHAT, CDR2 FQNNGV. V lost 4 bases and J 0 bases, leaving 16 bases between the germline ends. DNA for the CDR3: TGTGCCAGCAGCTACGCGCTCGGTCCAGGCTCCTACAATGAGCAGTTCTTC. It is translated as CASSYALGPGSYNEQFF.

The chain uses TRBV23-1 and TRBJ1-6, with D perhaps TRBD1 (6 bases). TRBV23-1 is an ORF, with its function uncertain. This CDR3 has 18 residues. V lost 6 bases to trimming and J lost 1 base, with 19 bases between them. The CDR3 is CASSAGTLSSSYNSPLHF. For the CDR3, the DNA is TGCGCCAGCAGCGCCGGGACACTCTCATCATCCTATAATTCACCCCTCCACTTT.

V gene TRBV2 combines with J gene TRBJ2-1; possibly TRBD1 or TRBD2 for D (5 bases each). The CDR3 consists of 12 residues. Germline CDR1 SNHLY, CDR2 FYNNEI. The V and J ends lost 7 bases and 7 bases respectively, with 11 bases between them. CDR3 residues: CASMSEGNEQFF. The CDR3 coding sequence is TGTGCCAGCATGAGCGAGGGGAATGAGCAGTTCTTC.

This sequence joins TRBV5-6 and TRBJ2-2; possibly TRBD1 for D (5 bases). Looked up from germline, CDR1 is SGHDT and CDR2 is YYEEEE. This CDR3 is 11 amino acids long. V was cut by 4 bases and J by 7 bases, with 5 bases left in between. In nucleotides, the CDR3 is TGTGCCAGCAGCCAGGGCGGGGAGCTGTTTTTT. It encodes CASSQGGELFF.

The chain combines TRBV13 with TRBJ2-7; 10 bases agree with TRBD2. V dropped 5 bases and J dropped 0; count of bases not matched to a gene: 7. The CDR3 contains 16 residues. Germline assignment: CDR1 PRHDT and CDR2 FYEKMQ (reference sequence). The CDR3 bases are TGTGCCAGCAGCCCTTCGCCTAGCGGGAGCTCCTACGAGCAGTACTTC. Translation: CASSPSPSGSSYEQYF.

V is TRBV5-1 and J is TRBJ2-3, with a tentative D call TRBD1 (5 bases). The CDR3 consists of 13 residues. Germline CDR1 and CDR2: SGHRS and YFSETQ. V dropped 4 bases and J dropped 4 bases, with 10 bases sitting between them. CDR3 nucleotide sequence: TGCGCCAGCAGCGTACGACAGTCAGATACGCAGTATTTT. This translates into CASSVRQSDTQYF.

This clone appeared a few times. The identical CDR3 is also encoded by other nucleotide sequences in the sample. The chain employs TRBV29-1 and TRBJ2-1; 10 nucleotides align to TRBD2. Germline V gene sequence: CDR1 SQVTM, CDR2 ANQGSEA. This CDR3 region has 14 residues. The trim removed 4 bases at V and 5 bases at J, leaving 5 bases unmatched. CDR3 nucleotide sequence: TGCAGCGTTGGGCTAGCGGGGGTCCACAATGAGCAGTTCTTC. Translation: CSVGLAGVHNEQFF.

The chain is built from TRBV21-1 and TRBJ2-1. TRBV21-1 is marked as a pseudogene. This CDR3 is 14 amino acids long. The CDR3 region has the DNA TGTGCCAGCAGCAAAGTGGGCAGGACCAATGAGCAGTTCTTC. Its protein is CASSKVGRTNEQFF.

The rearrangement uses TRBV30 and TRBJ2-5, with TRBD2 matching over 7 bases. With the DNA end fitting TRBJ2-7 better, the J assignment may be wrong. Germline V CDR1 and CDR2: GTSNPN, SVGIG (reference sequence). CDR3 length: 15 amino acids. CDR3 sequence: CAWSQQPGLLYEQYF. For the CDR3, the DNA is TGTGCCTGGAGTCAACAGCCGGGACTACTTTACGAGCAGTACTTC.

This clone was seen just once. The chain has TRBV30 and TRBJ1-4, with D maybe TRBD1 (6 bases). Germline V CDR1 and CDR2: GTSNPN, SVGIG (reference sequence). The CDR3 sequence is 14 residues long. The V gene lost 4 bases and the J gene lost 7 bases, with 16 bases spanning the gap. CDR3 nucleotides: TGTGCCTGGAAGGAGGCAGGGGCGGCTGAAAAACTGTTTTTT. Its protein is CAWKEAGAAEKLFF.

The chain combines TRBV5-4 with TRBJ2-1; either TRBD1 or TRBD2 may supply D (5 bases each). The germline V and J ends were trimmed by 4 bases and 6 bases, with 11 bases remaining between them. CDR1 SGHNT and CDR2 YYREEE come from the germline V gene (reference sequence). The CDR3 has 13 amino acids. In DNA form, the CDR3 reads TGTGCCAGCAGCCCGGGACGGCTCAATGAGCAGTTCTTC. Its translation is CASSPGRLNEQFF.